The 32 T cell receptor beta chains below come from one sample, sequenced in a study of T cell responses to AZD1222 COVID-19 vaccine. Produced via immunoSEQ multiplex PCR; TCRdb's table is partial and in-frame only. This table has 85,000 to 130,000 clones, 75% to 90% appearing once. This material consisted of peripheral blood, taken on day 0 of AZD1222 vaccination. These receptors were collected from an adult in good health.

This sequence joins TRBV5-1 and TRBJ2-3; 11 positions match TRBD2. The V gene end was trimmed by 7 bases and the J gene end by 1 base; junction bases not matched to a gene: 5. CDR3 size: 15 residues. Germline V CDR1 and CDR2: SGHRS, YFSETQ. The CDR3 coding sequence is TGCGCCAGCCAACTAGCGGGAGCGGGCACAGATACGCAGTATTTT. Translated: CASQLAGAGTDTQYF.

In its sample, this clone was seen once. This chain links TRBV30 with TRBJ1-2, with 8 bases identical to TRBD1. CDR1 and CDR2 (germline): GTSNPN, SVGIG (reference sequence). There are 15 residues in the CDR3. V gave up 7 bases and J gave up 4 bases; unmatched junction bases: 14. The CDR3 nucleotides are TGTGCCTCCGAGTGGACAGGGAGGAAGGGCTATGGCTACACCTTC. Residues: CASEWTGRKGYGYTF. The complete variable domain, with remaining parts taken from reference TRBV30 and TRBJ1-2, reads SQTIHQWPATLVQPVGSPLSLECTVEGTSNPNLYWYRQAAGRGLQLLFYSVGIGQISSEVPQNLSASRPQDRQFILSSKKLLLSDSGFYLCASEWTGRKGYGYTFGSGTRLTVV.

V is TRBV4-2 and J is TRBJ2-7; 12 positions match TRBD2. CDR3 size: 16 residues. Germline V gene data show CDR1 as LGHNA and CDR2 as YNFKEQ. The V segment lost 0 bases and the J segment 5 bases; nucleotides outside the gene matches: 5. CDR3 nucleotides: TGTGCCAGCAGCCAAGATCTAGCGGGAGGGCGGAACGAGCAGTACTTC. The encoded protein is CASSQDLAGGRNEQYF.

The chain is built from TRBV29-1 and TRBJ1-2; TRBD1 might be the D (5 bases). In germline, CDR1 is SQVTM, CDR2 ANQGSEA. The CDR3 length is 14 residues. Trimming left V 4 bases short and J 4 bases short, with 16 bases between. DNA for the CDR3: TGCAGCGTTGGGACGGGGCCGGGCGGCTATGGCTACACCTTC. Its protein product is CSVGTGPGGYGYTF.

V usage is TRBV6-6 and J usage is TRBJ1-5; TRBD1 matches 7 bases. CDR3 size: 17 residues. The germline V gene encodes CDR1 MNHNY and CDR2 SVGAGI (reference sequence). Losses at the gene ends were 5 bases for V and 2 bases for J; bases not matched to a gene: 12. The CDR3 bases are TGTGCCAGCAGTCCTCGGACAGGAAGGGGCGGCAATCAGCCCCAGCATTTT. Translating gives CASSPRTGRGGNQPQHF.

The J gene is TRBJ2-1, the V gene TRBV9; D ambiguous. Trimming cost V 4 bases and J 3 bases, with 11 bases left between them. Germline lookup yields CDR1 SGDLS and CDR2 YYNGEE. The CDR3 is 14 amino acids. This chain's CDR3 is CASSTRQSYNEQFF. The CDR3 nucleotides read TGTGCCAGCAGCACCCGGCAGAGCTACAATGAGCAGTTCTTC.

The chain carries TRBV4-3 and TRBJ2-7; tentative D call: TRBD1 (6 bases). CDR1 LGHNA and CDR2 YSLEER come from the germline V gene. Trimming left V 0 bases short and J 0 bases short, with 12 bases between. The length of the CDR3 is 16 residues. CDR3 protein: CASSQDTGLSSYEQYF. For the CDR3, the DNA is TGCGCCAGCAGCCAAGACACAGGGTTGAGCTCCTACGAGCAGTACTTC.

V usage is TRBV27 and J usage is TRBJ1-5; D unclear. Per germline, CDR1 MNHEY and CDR2 SMNVEV (reference sequence). V was shortened by 6 bases and J by 5 bases, with 11 bases between the two germline ends. The CDR3 sequence is 13 residues long. This CDR3 is CASSRFVDQPQHF. In DNA, the CDR3 is TGTGCCAGCAGCCGTTTCGTAGATCAGCCCCAGCATTTT.

J is TRBJ2-3 and V is TRBV11-3; D not certain. V was trimmed by 0 bases and J by 2 bases, leaving 0 bases between them. From germline, CDR1 is SGHNT and CDR2 YENEEA. This CDR3 is 12 amino acids long. The CDR3 reads CASSLDTDTQYF. The CDR3 DNA follows: TGTGCCAGCAGCTTAGACACAGATACGCAGTATTTT.

The CDR3, as DNA: TGTGCCAGCAGCCAAGAGGCCAGCAATCAGCCCCAGCATTTT. Translated: CASSQEASNQPQHF. J is TRBJ1-5 and V is TRBV4-2; D remains unclear. This CDR3 has 14 residues. V lost 0 bases and J lost 1, with 4 bases in between. CDR1 LGHNA and CDR2 YNFKEQ come from the germline V gene.

The chain links TRBV6-6 to TRBJ2-1; 9 nucleotides match TRBD1. This CDR3 spans 11 amino acids. Germline loops: CDR1 MNHNY, CDR2 SVGAGI (reference sequence). Trimming took 9 bases from V and 7 from J; bases not matched to a gene: 1. This CDR3 reads CARGTGNEQFF. As DNA, the CDR3 is TGTGCCAGAGGGACAGGGAATGAGCAGTTCTTC.

The rearrangement joins TRBV2 to TRBJ2-6, with a weak D call TRBD2 (6 bases). V was pared by 6 bases and J by 0 bases, with 12 bases between. CDR1 SNHLY and CDR2 FYNNEI come from the germline V gene. CDR3 length equals 16 residues. The CDR3 nucleotides read TGTGCCAGCAGGCGGGACGGTAACTCTGGGGCCAACGTCCTGACTTTC. It codes for CASRRDGNSGANVLTF.

The chain joins TRBV11-2 to TRBJ2-7; TRBD2 aligns across 12 bases. Losses at the gene ends were 5 bases for V and 3 bases for J; bases not matched to a gene: 17. Germline CDR1 SGHAT, CDR2 FQNNGV. This CDR3 spans 19 amino acids. The CDR3 loop is CASSVRLAGEKLSLYEQYF. CDR3 nucleotide sequence: TGTGCCAGCAGCGTAAGACTAGCGGGAGAGAAATTGTCCCTCTACGAGCAGTACTTC.

The V and J genes are TRBV4-1 and TRBJ2-7; D is perhaps TRBD1 (6 bases). The CDR3 length is 15 residues. Germline loops: CDR1 MGHRA, CDR2 YSYEKL. With 0 bases removed from V and 5 bases from J, the gap between germline ends came to 14 bases. This CDR3 reads CASSQEGAGLNEQYF. The CDR3 nucleotides read TGCGCCAGCAGCCAAGAGGGGGCAGGGCTCAACGAGCAGTACTTC.

The J gene is TRBJ1-2, the V gene TRBV9; TRBD1 agrees at 8 bases. The trim removed 0 bases at V and 2 bases at J, leaving 3 bases unmatched. The CDR3 has 15 residues. The V gene's germline CDR1 is SGDLS and CDR2 YYNGEE. The CDR3 nucleotides are TGTGCCAGCAGCGTAGCAGGGGGCCCAAACTATGGCTACACCTTC. As protein: CASSVAGGPNYGYTF.

V usage is TRBV19 and J usage is TRBJ1-1, with no clear D. V was pared by 7 bases and J by 1 base, with 7 bases between. Germline V gene lookup returns CDR1 LNHDA and CDR2 SQIVND (reference sequence). The CDR3 has 12 amino acids. The CDR3 nucleotides read TGTGCCAGTAAGATGGCGAACACTGAAGCTTTCTTT. Its translation is CASKMANTEAFF.

This CDR3 reads CASSEQGGGTEAFF. The CDR3 DNA reads as TGTGCCAGCAGTGAACAAGGGGGTGGCACTGAAGCTTTCTTT. The rearrangement links TRBV6-1 to TRBJ1-1, with D maybe TRBD1 (6 bases). Germline CDR1 is MNHNS and CDR2 is SASEGT. V was pared by 2 bases and J by 4 bases, with 11 bases between. The CDR3 is 14 amino acids.

This sequence joins TRBV5-1 and TRBJ2-1; D call uncertain. V was cut by 1 base and J by 0 bases, with 8 bases left in between. Germline CDR1 and CDR2: SGHRS and YFSETQ. This CDR3 has 15 residues. This CDR3 is CASSLQIASYNEQFF. The CDR3 bases are TGCGCCAGCAGCTTGCAAATAGCCTCCTACAATGAGCAGTTCTTC.

The chain recombines TRBV11-1 with TRBJ2-6, with 7 bases that match TRBD1. The V segment lost 5 bases and the J segment 4 bases; nucleotides outside the gene matches: 5. This CDR3 has 15 residues. The germline gives CDR1 SGHAT, CDR2 FQDESV (reference sequence). For the CDR3, the DNA is TGTGCCAGCAGCACGACAGGGCCCGGGGCCAACGTCCTGACTTTC. Translated, it gives CASSTTGPGANVLTF.

The gene calls are TRBV28 and TRBJ1-2, with 11 bases lining up with TRBD1. V shed 4 bases, J shed 6 bases, and the junction held 10 bases outside the gene matches. The CDR3 runs to 16 residues. Germline loops: CDR1 MDHEN, CDR2 SYDVKM. CDR3 bases: TGTGCCAGCAGTTCCCCCCCGGGACAGGGGGACAATGGCTACACCTTC. Translating it yields CASSSPPGQGDNGYTF.

The chain has TRBV28 and TRBJ1-2, with 7 bases fitting TRBD1. Germline CDR1 reads MDHEN; CDR2 reads SYDVKM. This CDR3 has 14 residues. J was trimmed by 2 bases and V by 5 bases; bases with no gene match: 5. The CDR3 sequence is CASSRTGPNYGYTF. The CDR3 DNA sequence: TGTGCCAGCAGTAGGACAGGACCGAACTATGGCTACACCTTC.

The V call is TRBV2, the J call TRBJ2-1, with 11 bases identical to TRBD2. CDR1 and CDR2 from the germline V gene are SNHLY and FYNNEI. CDR3 length equals 15 residues. V shed 8 bases, J shed 9 bases, and the junction held 12 bases outside the gene matches. CDR3 in amino acids: CASSKGSGRAGEQFF. The DNA of the CDR3 is TGTGCCAGCTCAAAAGGTAGCGGGAGGGCTGGTGAGCAGTTCTTC.

This chain links TRBV10-1 with TRBJ2-5; tentative D call: TRBD1 (6 bases). This CDR3 has 17 residues. The germline CDR1 and CDR2 sequences are WNHNN and SYGVQD (reference sequence). V shed 0 bases and J shed 5 bases, with 19 bases lying between them. The CDR3 reads CASSESRGRSSVETQYF. The CDR3 DNA reads TGCGCCAGCAGTGAGTCGAGGGGGAGATCGTCGGTGGAGACCCAGTACTTC.

A single count supports this clone. The chain uses TRBV7-8 and TRBJ1-5, with no clear D. Trimming took 1 base from V and 7 from J, leaving 11 bases between them. The CDR3 is made up of 14 amino acids. Germline V lookup: CDR1 SGHVS, CDR2 FQNEAQ. DNA of the CDR3: TGTGCCAGCAGCTTAGTTTTTGGGAACCAGCCCCAGCATTTT. Its translation: CASSLVFGNQPQHF.

V is TRBV5-1 and J is TRBJ1-3, with D unresolved. The CDR3 consists of 15 residues. Trimming removed 0 bases at V and 0 bases at J, with 7 bases between. Germline V gene lookup returns CDR1 SGHRS and CDR2 YFSETQ. CDR3 nucleotides: TGCGCCAGCAGCTTGGCCGTAGGCTCTGGAAACACCATATATTTT. Amino acids: CASSLAVGSGNTIYF.

The chain links TRBV7-3 to TRBJ1-1, with a weak D call TRBD1 (5 bases). With 1 base removed from V and 6 bases from J, the gap between germline ends came to 15 bases. CDR1 and CDR2 from the germline V gene are SGHTA and FQGTGA. The CDR3 totals 15 residues. The CDR3 bases are TGTGCCAGCAGCTTAATTGGGAGTGGGGGTGCTGAAGCTTTCTTT. Translated: CASSLIGSGGAEAFF.

This clone was picked up one time. The V call is TRBV27, the J call TRBJ1-5, with 7 positions matching TRBD1. J lost 1 base, V lost 6 bases, and 6 bases had no gene match. The germline gives CDR1 MNHEY, CDR2 SMNVEV (reference sequence). The CDR3 contains 15 residues. The CDR3: CASRTDRSSNQPQHF. The CDR3 region has the DNA TGTGCCAGCAGGACGGACAGGTCGAGCAATCAGCCCCAGCATTTT.

The chain couples TRBV30 to TRBJ2-2; D is ambiguous. The V gene's germline CDR1 is GTSNPN and CDR2 SVGIG (reference sequence). The CDR3 has 14 amino acids. The V end lost 1 base, the J end lost 3 bases, and 9 bases lay between the germline ends. The CDR3, as DNA: TGTGCCTGGAGTGACGCTCTACACACCGGGGAGCTGTTTTTT. Translation gives CAWSDALHTGELFF.

This clone was counted once. Within the sample, other DNA sequences also encode this same CDR3. V is TRBV4-3 and J is TRBJ2-2; D is uncertain. Germline CDR1 is LGHNA and CDR2 is YSLEER. This CDR3 is 14 amino acids long. V lost 3 bases and J lost 1, with 6 bases in between. The CDR3 reads CASSQERNTGELFF. The CDR3 region has the DNA TGCGCCAGCAGCCAGGAAAGGAACACCGGGGAGCTGTTTTTT.

This clone turned up a few times. The rearrangement joins TRBV4-2 to TRBJ2-1; 9 bases are shared with TRBD2. The germline V gene has CDR1 LGHNA and CDR2 YNFKEQ. J lost 7 bases, V lost 7 bases, and 11 bases had no gene match. This CDR3 has 15 residues. The DNA of the CDR3 is TGTGCCAGCACCAGCCTAATAGCGGGAGAAAATGAGCAGTTCTTC. This gives the protein CASTSLIAGENEQFF.

This clone was recorded once. The J gene is TRBJ1-1, the V gene TRBV18; D ambiguous. CDR1 is KGHSH, CDR2 LQKENI, per germline. Trimming removed 0 bases from V and 8 bases from J, with 13 bases in between. The CDR3 runs to 14 residues. The CDR3 is CASSPPAPSLEAFF. The CDR3 nucleotides are TGTGCCAGCTCACCACCGGCACCCTCTCTAGAAGCTTTCTTT.

The J gene is TRBJ2-3, the V gene TRBV19; TRBD2 matches at 9 bases. Germline CDR1 reads LNHDA; CDR2 reads SQIVND (reference sequence). V lost 2 bases, J lost 1 base, and 10 bases stayed unmatched. The CDR3 consists of 18 residues. This CDR3 reads CASSIRAIAGAGTDTQYF. The CDR3 DNA is TGTGCCAGTAGTATAAGGGCCATAGCGGGAGCGGGCACAGATACGCAGTATTTT.